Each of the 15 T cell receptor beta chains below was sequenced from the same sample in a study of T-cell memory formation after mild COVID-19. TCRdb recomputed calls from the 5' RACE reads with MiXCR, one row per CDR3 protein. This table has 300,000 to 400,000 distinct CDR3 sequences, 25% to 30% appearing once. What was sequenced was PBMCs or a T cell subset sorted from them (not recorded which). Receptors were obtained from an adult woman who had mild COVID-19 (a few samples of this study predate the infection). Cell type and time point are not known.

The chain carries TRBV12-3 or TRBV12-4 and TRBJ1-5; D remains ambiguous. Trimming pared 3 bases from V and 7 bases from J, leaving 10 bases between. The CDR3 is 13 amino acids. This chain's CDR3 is CASSFESRQPQHF. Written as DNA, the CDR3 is TGTGCCAGCAGTTTCGAGTCCCGGCAGCCCCAGCATTTT.

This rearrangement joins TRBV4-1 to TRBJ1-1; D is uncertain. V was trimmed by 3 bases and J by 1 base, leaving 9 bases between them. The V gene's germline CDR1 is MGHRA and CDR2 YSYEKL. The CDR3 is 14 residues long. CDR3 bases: TGCGCCAGCAGCCATCCCGGGAGGAACACTGAAGCTTTCTTT. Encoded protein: CASSHPGRNTEAFF.

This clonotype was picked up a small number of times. Here the CDR3 reads CSVLEEGAPGELFF. In nucleotides, the CDR3 is TGCAGCGTTTTAGAGGAGGGGGCGCCCGGGGAGCTGTTTTTT. The chain couples TRBV29-1 to TRBJ2-2, with a tentative D call TRBD1 (7 bases). Trimming pared 5 bases from V and 6 bases from J, leaving 16 bases between. The CDR3 spans 14 residues. Germline loops: CDR1 SQVTM, CDR2 ANQGSEA.

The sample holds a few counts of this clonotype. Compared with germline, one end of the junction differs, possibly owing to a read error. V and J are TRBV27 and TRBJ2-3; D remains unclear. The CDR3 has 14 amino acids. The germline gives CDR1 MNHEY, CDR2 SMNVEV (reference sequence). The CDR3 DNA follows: TGTGCCAGCAGTCCCCGTGTTAGCAGAGATACGCAGTATTTT. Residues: CASSPRVSRDTQYF.

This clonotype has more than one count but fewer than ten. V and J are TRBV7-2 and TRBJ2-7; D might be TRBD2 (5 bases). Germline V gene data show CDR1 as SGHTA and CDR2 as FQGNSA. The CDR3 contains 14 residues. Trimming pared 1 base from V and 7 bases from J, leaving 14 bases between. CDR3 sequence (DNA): TGTGCCAGCAGCTTAGAAGCCGGGGTAGGGGAGCAGTACTTC. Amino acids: CASSLEAGVGEQYF. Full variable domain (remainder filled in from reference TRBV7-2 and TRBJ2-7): GAGVSQSPSNKVTEKGKDVELRCDPISGHTALYWYRQSLGQGLEFLIYFQGNSAPDKSGLPSDRFSAERTGGSVSTLTIQRTQQEDSAVYLCASSLEAGVGEQYFGPGTRLTVT.

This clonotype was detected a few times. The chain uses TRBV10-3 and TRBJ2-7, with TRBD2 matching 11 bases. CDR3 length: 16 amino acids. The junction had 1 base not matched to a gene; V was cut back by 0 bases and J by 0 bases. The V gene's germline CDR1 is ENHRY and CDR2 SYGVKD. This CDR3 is CAISESGLAGSYEQYF. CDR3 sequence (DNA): TGTGCCATCAGTGAGTCAGGACTAGCGGGCTCCTACGAGCAGTACTTC.

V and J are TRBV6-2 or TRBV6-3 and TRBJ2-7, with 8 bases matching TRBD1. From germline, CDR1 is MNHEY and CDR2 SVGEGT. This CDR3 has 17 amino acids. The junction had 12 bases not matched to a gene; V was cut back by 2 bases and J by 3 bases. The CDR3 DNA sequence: TGTGCCAGCAGTTACGACAGGGGATCCTCCTTCGGCTACGAGCAGTACTTC. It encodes CASSYDRGSSFGYEQYF.

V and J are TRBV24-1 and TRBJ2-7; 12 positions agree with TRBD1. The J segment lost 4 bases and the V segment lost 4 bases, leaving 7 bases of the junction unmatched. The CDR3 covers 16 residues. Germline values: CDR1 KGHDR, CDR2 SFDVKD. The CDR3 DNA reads TGTGCCACCAGTGACTCCGGGACAGGGGGCTGGTACGAGCAGTACTTC. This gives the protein CATSDSGTGGWYEQYF.

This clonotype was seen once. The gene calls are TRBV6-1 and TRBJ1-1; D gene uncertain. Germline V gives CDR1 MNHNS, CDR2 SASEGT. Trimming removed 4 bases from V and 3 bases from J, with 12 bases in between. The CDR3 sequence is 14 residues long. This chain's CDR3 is CASSGLNWDTEAFF. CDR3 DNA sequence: TGTGCCAGCAGTGGTCTGAATTGGGACACTGAAGCTTTCTTT.

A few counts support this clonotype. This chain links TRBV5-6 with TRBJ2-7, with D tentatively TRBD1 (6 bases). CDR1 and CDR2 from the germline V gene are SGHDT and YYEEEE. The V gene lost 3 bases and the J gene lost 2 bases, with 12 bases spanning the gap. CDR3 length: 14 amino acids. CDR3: CASSSMTGAYEQYF. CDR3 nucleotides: TGTGCCAGCAGCTCGATGACAGGAGCCTACGAGCAGTACTTC.

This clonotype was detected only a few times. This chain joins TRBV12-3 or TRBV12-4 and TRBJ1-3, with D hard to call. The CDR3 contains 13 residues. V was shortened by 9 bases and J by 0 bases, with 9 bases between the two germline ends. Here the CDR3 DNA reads TGTGCCAGTACAACTGCCTCTGGAAACACCATATATTTT. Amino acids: CASTTASGNTIYF.

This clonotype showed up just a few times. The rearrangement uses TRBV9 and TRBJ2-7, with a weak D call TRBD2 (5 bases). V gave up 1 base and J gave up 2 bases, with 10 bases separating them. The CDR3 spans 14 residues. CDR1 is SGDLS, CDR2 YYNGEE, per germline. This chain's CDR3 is CASSVSGSAYEQYF. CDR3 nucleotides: TGTGCCAGCAGCGTATCGGGTAGCGCCTACGAGCAGTACTTC.

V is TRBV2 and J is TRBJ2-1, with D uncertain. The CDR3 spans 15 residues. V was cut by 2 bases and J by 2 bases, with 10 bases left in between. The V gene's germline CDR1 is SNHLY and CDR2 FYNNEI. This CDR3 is CASSELQATYNEQFF. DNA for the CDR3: TGTGCCAGCAGTGAATTGCAGGCGACCTACAATGAGCAGTTCTTC.

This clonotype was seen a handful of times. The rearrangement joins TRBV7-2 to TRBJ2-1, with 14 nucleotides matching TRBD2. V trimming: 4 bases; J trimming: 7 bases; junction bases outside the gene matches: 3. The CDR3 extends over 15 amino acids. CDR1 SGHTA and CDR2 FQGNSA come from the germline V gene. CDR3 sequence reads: CASSSRTSGGNEQFF. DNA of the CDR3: TGTGCCAGCAGCTCGCGGACTAGCGGGGGGAATGAGCAGTTCTTC.

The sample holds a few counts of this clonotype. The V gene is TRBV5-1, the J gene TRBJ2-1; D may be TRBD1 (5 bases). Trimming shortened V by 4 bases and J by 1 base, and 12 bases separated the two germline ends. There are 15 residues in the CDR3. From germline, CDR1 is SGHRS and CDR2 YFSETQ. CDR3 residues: CASSEQGLSYNEQFF. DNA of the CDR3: TGCGCCAGCAGCGAGCAGGGCCTGTCCTACAATGAGCAGTTCTTC.